The rows below give T cell receptor beta chains drawn from one sample of a study of naive and memory T cell subsets. TCRdb called the UMI-ligation and nested PCR reads again in MiXCR, with one record for every CDR3 protein. The table records 150,000 or so distinct CDR3 sequences, roughly 22% of them present only once. The sample taken for sequencing was naive CD4+ T cells from blood. The receptors come from a human donor in good health. Both conserved end residues are part of each CDR3. Each record gives: clone size, D gene, V gene, J gene, CDR3 protein, CDR3 DNA. A D gene is named only where the DNA matches it firmly. Size tells how often a clone was seen (once, few, many) or the class of an expanded clone, and some rows leave it out.

>-|-|TRBV30|TRBJ1-6
CAWSVIGRTLSYNSPLHF
TGTGCCTGGAGTGTAATTGGCAGGACATTATCCTATAATTCACCCCTCCACTTT
>many|-|TRBV1|TRBJ2-7
CTSSKTRDRETLSSYEQYF
TGCACCAGCAGCAAGACCCGGGACAGGGAAACCTTAAGCTCCTACGAGCAGTACTTC
>many|TRBD1|TRBV6-2/TRBV6-3|TRBJ1-5
CASRATDRAYQPQHF
TGTGCCAGCAGGGCTACCGACAGGGCTTATCAGCCCCAGCATTTT
>-|-|TRBV6-2/TRBV6-3|TRBJ1-5
CASSSRRDQPQHF
TGTGCCAGCAGTAGCCGGCGGGATCAGCCCCAGCATTTT
>many|-|TRBV20-1|TRBJ2-1
CSAPIQGHEQFF
TGCAGTGCGCCTATCCAGGGACATGAGCAGTTCTTC
>-|TRBD2|TRBV20-1|TRBJ2-3
CSAMGLAGVYF
TGCAGTGCTATGGGACTAGCGGGAGTTTATTTT
>-|-|TRBV14|TRBJ2-7
CASSQGSISSYEQYF
TGTGCCAGCAGCCAAGGGAGCATTAGCTCCTACGAGCAGTACTTC
>few|-|TRBV27|TRBJ1-5
CASSLSSASNQPQHF
TGTGCCAGCAGTTTATCATCGGCCAGCAATCAGCCCCAGCATTTT
>-|-|TRBV2|TRBJ2-5
CASGVARETQYF
TGTGCCAGTGGGGTGGCCAGAGAGACCCAGTACTTC
>-|-|TRBV5-1|TRBJ2-2
CASSLARTGLSGELFF
TGCGCCAGCAGCTTGGCCAGGACTGGATTATCCGGGGAGCTGTTTTTT
>few|-|TRBV28|TRBJ2-3
CASSKQGLGTDTQYF
TGTGCCAGCAGTAAACAGGGTCTCGGCACAGATACGCAGTATTTT
>many|TRBD1|TRBV19|TRBJ2-2
CASSIEVWGTGRTGELFF
TGTGCCAGTAGTATAGAGGTTTGGGGGACAGGGCGCACCGGGGAGCTGTTTTTT
>few|TRBD1|TRBV28|TRBJ2-3
CASSLFGQGGQDTQYF
TGTGCCAGCAGTTTATTCGGACAGGGGGGGCAAGATACGCAGTATTTT
>few|-|TRBV20-1|TRBJ2-3
CSARVPEGTDTQYF
TGCAGTGCTAGAGTCCCAGAAGGCACAGATACGCAGTATTTT
>few|-|TRBV25-1|TRBJ1-6
CASSDPLSNSPLHF
TGTGCCAGCAGTGACCCCCTCTCTAATTCACCCCTCCACTTT
>many|TRBD2|TRBV6-5|TRBJ2-3
CASGLAFSTDTQYF
TGTGCCAGCGGACTAGCGTTTAGCACAGATACGCAGTATTTT
>-|TRBD2|TRBV6-1|TRBJ2-2
CASRAGTSGRGAGELFF
TGTGCCAGCAGGGCCGGGACTAGCGGGAGGGGAGCCGGGGAGCTGTTTTTT
>few|TRBD2|TRBV7-8|TRBJ2-7
CASTRLAGGGRGEQYF
TGTGCCAGCACTCGACTAGCGGGAGGGGGAAGGGGCGAGCAGTACTTC
>-|-|TRBV7-2|TRBJ2-1
CASSPAYPANEQFF
TGTGCCAGCAGCCCAGCCTACCCAGCCAATGAGCAGTTCTTC
>-|-|TRBV6-2/TRBV6-3|TRBJ2-5
CASSSPLGPLTKTQYF
TGTGCCAGCAGTTCCCCCTTGGGACCGCTTACGAAGACCCAGTACTTC
>few|-|TRBV20-1|TRBJ2-3
CSVETSQGADTQYF
TGCAGTGTTGAGACTAGCCAGGGGGCAGATACGCAGTATTTT
>few|-|TRBV7-9|TRBJ2-4
CASSGGGAFDIQYF
TGTGCCAGCAGCGGAGGTGGCGCCTTCGACATTCAGTACTTC
>-|TRBD1|TRBV29-1|TRBJ1-1
CSVMTGYTEAFF
TGCAGCGTTATGACAGGGTACACTGAAGCTTTCTTT
>many|-|TRBV9|TRBJ2-1
CASSAQGMRERGNEQFF
TGTGCCAGCAGCGCTCAGGGTATGAGGGAGAGGGGGAATGAGCAGTTCTTC
>-|TRBD2|TRBV12-3/TRBV12-4|TRBJ2-1
CASSPLAGGSYNEQFF
TGTGCCAGCAGTCCCCTAGCGGGAGGTTCCTACAATGAGCAGTTCTTC
>few|TRBD1|TRBV12-3/TRBV12-4|TRBJ1-5
CASRGGTANQPQHF
TGTGCCAGCAGAGGCGGGACAGCTAATCAGCCCCAGCATTTT